The 31 T cell receptor beta chains in this list originate from one sample, sequenced in a study of shared clonotypes between healthy human individuals. The naive CD8 population came from CD45RO-negative cells selected for CCR7, without terminally differentiated effector memory CD45RA+ cells. Produced via immunoSEQ multiplex PCR; TCRdb's table is partial and in-frame only. The sample records approximately 2,200,000 clones, 85% to 95% being singletons. The sample consisted of naive CD8+ T cells from PBMCs. Receptor source: a man younger than 35 in good health. Some clones in this sample may be carry-over from other donors' samples.

The J gene is TRBJ2-3, the V gene TRBV7-9; no reliable D call. Trimming took off 5 bases at V and 0 bases at J, with 15 bases between the two ends. Germline V gene data show CDR1 as SEHNR and CDR2 as FQNEAQ (reference sequence). The CDR3 has 16 residues. The CDR3 DNA follows: TGTGCCAGCAGCCCTAGGGCCACCCCTAGCACAGATACGCAGTATTTT. This encodes CASSPRATPSTDTQYF.

The chain uses TRBV18 and TRBJ2-7; 7 positions match TRBD1. The CDR3 has 13 amino acids. The V segment lost 3 bases and the J segment 3 bases; nucleotides outside the gene matches: 2. Germline V lookup: CDR1 KGHSH, CDR2 LQKENI. The CDR3 DNA reads TGTGCCAGCTCACCGGGACAGAACTACGAGCAGTACTTC. As protein: CASSPGQNYEQYF.

The chain recombines TRBV30 with TRBJ2-3, with D hard to call. Germline V gives CDR1 GTSNPN, CDR2 SVGIG (reference sequence). The CDR3 has 14 residues. V was cut by 0 bases and J by 6 bases, with 13 bases left in between. The CDR3 bases are TGTGCCTGGAGTGTACGGCTAGGGTTGGATACGCAGTATTTT. The encoded protein is CAWSVRLGLDTQYF.

The chain is built from TRBV14 and TRBJ2-1, with TRBD2 as a possible D gene (5 bases). The V and J ends lost 4 bases and 6 bases respectively, with 19 bases between them. CDR3 length equals 16 residues. CDR1 and CDR2 from the germline V gene are SGHDN and FVKESK. The CDR3 protein is CASSPLASGRLNEQFF. CDR3 DNA sequence: TGTGCCAGCAGCCCCCTCGCGAGCGGAAGACTCAATGAGCAGTTCTTC.

This clone was counted once. V is TRBV28 and J is TRBJ1-1; D remains ambiguous. Germline V CDR1 and CDR2: MDHEN, SYDVKM. This CDR3 has 15 residues. Trimming shortened V by 2 bases and J by 1 base, and 11 bases separated the two germline ends. In DNA, the CDR3 is TGTGCCAGCAGTTTACTTCTCGGGAAGAACACTGAAGCTTTCTTT. Protein sequence: CASSLLLGKNTEAFF. Looking up the rest from reference TRBV28 and TRBJ1-1 gives the full variable domain: DVKVTQSSRYLVKRTGEKVFLECVQDMDHENMFWYRQDPGLGLRLIYFSYDVKMKEKGDIPEGYSVSREKKERFSLILESASTNQTSMYLCASSLLLGKNTEAFFGQGTRLTVV.

CDR3 sequence reads: CAITDAANYGYTF. CDR3 DNA sequence: TGTGCCATCACCGACGCAGCTAACTATGGCTACACCTTC. This chain links TRBV10-3 with TRBJ1-2, with D unresolved. The CDR3 runs 13 residues. From germline, CDR1 is ENHRY and CDR2 SYGVKD. V lost 7 bases and J lost 0, with 9 bases in between.

The CDR3 region is CASSLYSKEKLFF. In nucleotides, the CDR3 is TGTGCCAGCAGTTTGTACAGCAAAGAAAAACTGTTTTTT. V gene TRBV27 combines with J gene TRBJ1-4; D not certain. Germline V CDR1 and CDR2: MNHEY, SMNVEV (reference sequence). The length of the CDR3 is 13 residues. Trimming took off 3 bases at V and 8 bases at J, with 10 bases between the two ends.

The chain links TRBV6-5 to TRBJ1-1; D is perhaps TRBD1 (6 bases). This CDR3 has 13 amino acids. Germline V CDR1 and CDR2: MNHEY, SVGAGI. Trimming removed 6 bases at V and 9 bases at J, with 17 bases between. The CDR3: CASSPAYREKAFF. The CDR3 DNA reads TGTGCCAGCAGCCCGGCCTACAGGGAAAAAGCTTTCTTT.

The V call is TRBV5-6, the J call TRBJ1-1, with a weak D call TRBD1 (5 bases). The V gene lost 3 bases and the J gene lost 6 bases, with 18 bases spanning the gap. CDR1 and CDR2 from the germline V gene are SGHDT and YYEEEE. The CDR3 is 15 amino acids. The CDR3 DNA reads TGTGCCAGCAGCTGGGAGGGGTTCCAAGTTCCTGAAGCTTTCTTT. It translates to CASSWEGFQVPEAFF.

The V call is TRBV28, the J call TRBJ2-7, with 8 bases matching TRBD2. The CDR3 has 15 residues. Germline V gene data show CDR1 as MDHEN and CDR2 as SYDVKM. Trimming at V came to 3 bases and at J to 0 bases, leaving 4 bases not matched to a gene. CDR3 DNA sequence: TGTGCCAGCAGTTTCAAAGCGGGAGCCTCCTACGAGCAGTACTTC. This sequence encodes CASSFKAGASYEQYF.

This clone was counted a few times. The chain employs TRBV5-1 and TRBJ1-1, with D perhaps matching TRBD1 (6 bases). This CDR3 comprises 14 residues. The germline V gene has CDR1 SGHRS and CDR2 YFSETQ. V lost 2 bases to trimming and J lost 7 bases, with 15 bases between them. CDR3 sequence: CASSLRGTTIEAFF. CDR3 DNA sequence: TGCGCCAGCAGCTTACGGGGGACAACAATTGAAGCTTTCTTT. The entire variable domain, with the rest obtained from reference TRBV5-1 and TRBJ1-1, is as follows: KAGVTQTPRYLIKTRGQQVTLSCSPISGHRSVSWYQQTPGQGLQFLFEYFSETQRNKGNFPGRFSGRQFSNSRSEMNVSTLELGDSALYLCASSLRGTTIEAFFGQGTRLTVV.

This clone appeared a single time. The chain combines TRBV28 with TRBJ1-4; D unclear. CDR1 MDHEN and CDR2 SYDVKM come from the germline V gene. The CDR3 is made up of 14 amino acids. Trimming removed 2 bases from V and 2 bases from J, with 6 bases in between. CDR3 sequence: CASSLPGTNEKLFF. DNA of the CDR3: TGTGCCAGCAGTTTACCGGGGACTAATGAAAAACTGTTTTTT.

A remark on this clone: Other DNA sequences in this specimen translate into the identical CDR3. The CDR3 region has the DNA TGTGCCAGCAGTTTTGGGGGGGGCGCCTACGAGCAGTACTTC. Its protein product is CASSFGGGAYEQYF. The genes are TRBV28 and TRBJ2-7; TRBD2 might be the D (7 bases). V lost 3 bases to trimming and J lost 2 bases, with 11 bases between them. The germline V gene encodes CDR1 MDHEN and CDR2 SYDVKM. This CDR3 region has 14 residues.

This chain uses TRBV28 with TRBJ1-3; 9 bases are a match to TRBD1. After removal of 8 bases from V and 7 bases from J, the junction contained 6 bases not matched to a gene. The CDR3 spans 13 residues. Germline V lookup: CDR1 MDHEN, CDR2 SYDVKM. CDR3 in amino acids: CASAGQGRNTIYF. CDR3 nucleotide sequence: TGTGCCAGCGCGGGACAGGGTCGCAACACCATATATTTT.

Of note for this clone: Other DNA sequences in the sample encode the same CDR3. This chain connects TRBV9 to TRBJ2-7; TRBD2 matches 7 bases. The CDR3 is 13 residues long. The V and J ends lost 0 bases and 6 bases, in that order; junction bases with no gene match: 3. Germline CDR1 and CDR2: SGDLS and YYNGEE. The CDR3 protein is CASSVGGGPEQYF. Written as DNA, the CDR3 is TGTGCCAGCAGCGTAGGGGGGGGACCCGAGCAGTACTTC.

The chain uses TRBV14 and TRBJ2-7; a weak D match, TRBD1 (5 bases). The length of the CDR3 is 12 residues. Germline values: CDR1 SGHDN, CDR2 FVKESK. V lost 4 bases to trimming and J lost 8 bases, with 12 bases between them. CDR3 bases: TGTGCCAGCAGCCCCGACAGTATCAAGCAGTACTTC. Translation gives CASSPDSIKQYF.

This clone has just one count. The sample contains more than one DNA sequence encoding this CDR3. The V gene is TRBV9, the J gene TRBJ1-1; no reliable D call. The ends were cut back, 1 base at V and 4 bases at J, with 11 bases in the middle. The V gene's germline CDR1 is SGDLS and CDR2 YYNGEE. This CDR3 comprises 14 residues. As DNA, the CDR3 is TGTGCCAGCAGCGTAAGCGGAGGACGCACTGAAGCTTTCTTT. Protein sequence: CASSVSGGRTEAFF.

The chain carries TRBV5-1 and TRBJ2-5; weak D call: TRBD2 (6 bases). The assigned J gene may be wrong: the sequence end matches TRBJ2-7 better. The V gene's germline CDR1 is SGHRS and CDR2 YFSETQ. The CDR3 has 15 amino acids. The CDR3 DNA reads TGCGCCAGCAGCGCCCCCACTAGCCGGTCCTACGAGCAGTACTTC. Residues: CASSAPTSRSYEQYF.

The chain recombines TRBV10-2 with TRBJ2-1; D is ambiguous. The CDR3 runs to 16 residues. CDR1 and CDR2 from the germline V gene are WSHSY and SAAADI. The V gene lost 0 bases and the J gene lost 5 bases, with 14 bases spanning the gap. The CDR3 DNA reads as TGCGCCAGCAGTGAGTCGCTAGGGCCTAGTCACAATGAGCAGTTCTTC. The encoded protein is CASSESLGPSHNEQFF.

The chain recombines TRBV9 with TRBJ2-1; D could derive from TRBD1 or TRBD2 (5 bases each). CDR1 SGDLS and CDR2 YYNGEE come from the germline V gene. With 5 bases removed from V and 5 bases from J, the gap between germline ends came to 17 bases. The CDR3 is made up of 15 amino acids. CDR3 nucleotide sequence: TGTGCCAGCAGGAACCGGGACCAGTCCAACAATGAGCAGTTCTTC. Its translation is CASRNRDQSNNEQFF.

In this sample, this clone turned up once. This sequence joins TRBV27 and TRBJ2-7; 7 bases agree with TRBD2. CDR3 length equals 15 residues. The J segment lost 4 bases and the V segment lost 3 bases, leaving 9 bases of the junction unmatched. Looked up from germline, CDR1 is MNHEY and CDR2 is SMNVEV (reference sequence). The CDR3 sequence: CASSFSGGRWYEQYF. The CDR3, as DNA: TGTGCCAGCAGTTTTAGCGGCGGGAGATGGTACGAGCAGTACTTC.

The chain employs TRBV7-9 and TRBJ2-1, with TRBD2 matching 8 bases. The CDR3 loop spans 14 amino acids. Germline assignment: CDR1 SEHNR and CDR2 FQNEAQ (reference sequence). The V gene end was trimmed by 5 bases and the J gene end by 3 bases; junction bases not matched to a gene: 3. The CDR3 reads CASSREGVYNEQFF. For the CDR3, the DNA is TGTGCCAGCAGCCGGGAGGGGGTCTACAATGAGCAGTTCTTC.

The chain joins TRBV19 to TRBJ2-3, with D unresolved. Trimming cost V 3 bases and J 0 bases, with 10 bases left between them. The V gene's germline CDR1 is LNHDA and CDR2 SQIVND (reference sequence). The CDR3 is 15 residues long. The CDR3 here is CASSIAATSTDTQYF. DNA of the CDR3: TGTGCCAGTAGTATCGCGGCAACTAGCACAGATACGCAGTATTTT.

The V call is TRBV25-1, the J call TRBJ1-2; no reliable D call. In germline, CDR1 is MGHDK, CDR2 SYGVNS. The V gene lost 1 base and the J gene lost 4 bases, with 10 bases spanning the gap. This CDR3 is built from 14 residues. The CDR3 spells CASSESGNTYGYTF. The CDR3 DNA follows: TGTGCCAGCAGTGAATCGGGGAATACCTATGGCTACACCTTC.

The genes are TRBV25-1 and TRBJ1-2; the D is unclear. The CDR3 is made up of 13 amino acids. Germline values: CDR1 MGHDK, CDR2 SYGVNS. Trimming shortened V by 2 bases and J by 4 bases, and 8 bases separated the two germline ends. The CDR3 is CASSENSFYGYTF. The CDR3 DNA reads as TGTGCCAGCAGTGAAAACAGCTTCTATGGCTACACCTTC.

The chain links TRBV27 to TRBJ2-7; possibly TRBD1 or TRBD2 for D (5 bases each). The V and J ends lost 0 bases and 3 bases respectively, with 15 bases between them. The CDR3 loop spans 16 amino acids. CDR1 MNHEY and CDR2 SMNVEV come from the germline V gene (reference sequence). CDR3 sequence reads: CASSLSRDHRNYEQYF. The CDR3, as DNA: TGTGCCAGCAGTTTATCCCGGGACCACCGGAACTACGAGCAGTACTTC.

This chain joins TRBV28 and TRBJ2-7, with a weak D call TRBD1 (5 bases). Trimming took off 4 bases at V and 3 bases at J, with 13 bases between the two ends. Germline CDR1 and CDR2: MDHEN and SYDVKM. CDR3 length: 14 amino acids. CDR3 region: CASSSMTEFYEQYF. The CDR3 bases are TGTGCCAGCAGTTCAATGACAGAGTTCTACGAGCAGTACTTC.

The chain couples TRBV7-4 to TRBJ1-2, with 7 bases aligning to TRBD1. The CDR3 totals 19 residues. Germline-derived CDR1 and CDR2 are SGHVT and SQSDAQ. The V gene end was trimmed by 2 bases and the J gene end by 0 bases; junction bases not matched to a gene: 15. The CDR3 region has the DNA TGTGCCAGCAGCTTATTCGTTGGGATATGGACAGGAACTAACTATGGCTACACCTTC. It codes for CASSLFVGIWTGTNYGYTF.

This rearrangement joins TRBV5-4 to TRBJ1-5; 8 bases fit TRBD1. Germline trimming cut 0 bases from V and 4 bases from J; bases unmatched to any gene: 9. The CDR3 is 17 amino acids. Looked up from germline, CDR1 is SGHNT and CDR2 is YYREEE (reference sequence). The CDR3 nucleotides are TGTGCCAGCAGCTTGGACCCAGGGGGCAGGGGGAATCAGCCCCAGCATTTT. This codes for CASSLDPGGRGNQPQHF.

This clone was picked up a small number of times. The V gene is TRBV7-9, the J gene TRBJ1-1, with D tentatively TRBD1 (5 bases). The CDR3 contains 11 residues. Germline CDR1 reads SEHNR; CDR2 reads FQNEAQ (reference sequence). V gave up 6 bases and J gave up 6 bases, with 8 bases separating them. The CDR3 DNA sequence: TGTGCCAGCAGGGAAGGGGCTGAAGCTTTCTTT. The encoded protein is CASREGAEAFF.

The chain has TRBV19 and TRBJ2-1; no clear D gene. The CDR3 totals 15 residues. CDR1 LNHDA and CDR2 SQIVND come from the germline V gene (reference sequence). Between the trimmed V and J ends, which lost 3 bases and 3 bases, there was a span of 12 bases. The CDR3 here is CASSIRGILYNEQFF. Written as DNA, the CDR3 is TGTGCCAGTAGTATCCGAGGAATCCTCTACAATGAGCAGTTCTTC.